The 6 T cell receptor beta chains below come from one sample, sequenced in a study of vaccination and CD4 T cells after COVID-19. Their antigen targets remain unknown. Treatment meaning: approximately nine-day PBMC culture with coronavirus spike peptide pools or control peptides (ViraFEST assay). Oncomine TCR Beta short-read sequencing was applied to DNA from cultured CD4+ T cells. One entry per CDR3 protein, called by TCRdb with MiXCR from the PCR reads. Of approximately 20,000 distinct CDR3 sequences in the sample, about 21% were seen once. The sequenced sample consisted of cultured CD4+ T cells from blood. Receptors originate from a human donor with COVID-19.

The chain recombines TRBV4-1 with TRBJ1-2, with 9 nucleotides matching TRBD1. The CDR3 runs 15 residues. The V gene's germline CDR1 is MGHRA and CDR2 YSYEKL. V dropped 4 bases and J dropped 10; count of bases not matched to a gene: 13. The CDR3 is CASSRIQGALEVYTF. The CDR3 DNA sequence: TGCGCCAGCAGCCGCATACAGGGGGCTCTCGAAGTCTACACCTTC.

The rearrangement uses TRBV11-2 and TRBJ1-1; 7 bases align to TRBD1. The CDR3 sequence is 13 residues long. Losses at the gene ends were 3 bases for V and 5 bases for J; bases not matched to a gene: 3. Germline V gene data show CDR1 as SGHAT and CDR2 as FQNNGV. CDR3 protein: CASSFWGQTEAFF. In DNA form, the CDR3 reads TGTGCCAGCAGCTTCTGGGGACAGACTGAAGCTTTCTTT.

There are a few counts of this clonotype. The V gene is TRBV7-2, the J gene TRBJ1-4, with TRBD1 as a possible D gene (5 bases). With 3 bases removed from V and 7 bases from J, the gap between germline ends came to 15 bases. This CDR3 is built from 15 residues. Germline V gene sequence: CDR1 SGHTA, CDR2 FQGNSA. CDR3 sequence reads: CASSFIGGRGEKLFF. CDR3 DNA sequence: TGTGCCAGCAGCTTCATCGGGGGAAGGGGTGAAAAACTGTTTTTT.

V is TRBV6-5 and J is TRBJ2-7; D uncertain. Germline lookup yields CDR1 MNHEY and CDR2 SVGAGI. Trimming pared 4 bases from V and 7 bases from J, leaving 11 bases between. This CDR3 has 12 residues. CDR3 protein: CASSSATREQYF. CDR3 bases: TGTGCCAGCAGTTCAGCCACCCGGGAGCAGTACTTC.

Within the sample, this clonotype is medium-sized (0.01 to 0.1%). V is TRBV20-1 and J is TRBJ1-2; the match to TRBD1 covers 7 bases. Per germline, CDR1 DFQATT and CDR2 SNEGSKA (reference sequence). The CDR3 covers 16 residues. Losses at the gene ends were 5 bases for V and 1 base for J; bases not matched to a gene: 13. In DNA, the CDR3 is TGCAGTGCTGGGGGACAGTCGGGACGACTTAACTATGGCTACACCTTC. It encodes CSAGGQSGRLNYGYTF.

The genes are TRBV30 and TRBJ1-2; D call uncertain. V was shortened by 3 bases and J by 6 bases, with 17 bases between the two germline ends. Germline CDR1 is GTSNPN and CDR2 is SVGIG (reference sequence). The CDR3 sequence is 14 residues long. CDR3 residues: CAWRFTSGFHGYTF. CDR3 nucleotides: TGTGCCTGGAGATTTACGTCGGGATTTCATGGCTACACCTTC.